This TCR beta chain was captured by sequencing in a study of blood T cell repertoires in COVID-19. The trim removed 3 bases at V and 7 bases at J, leaving 13 bases unmatched. The CDR3 has 18 residues. CDR1 SGHKS and CDR2 YYEKEE come from the germline V gene (reference sequence). TCRdb's copy holds only in-frame clones and misses some; the assay was immunoSEQ multiplex PCR. The profile covers 150,000 to 160,000 clones, with roughly 84% appearing a single time and roughly 0.62% taken by the ten largest. The V and J genes are TRBV5-5 and TRBJ2-2; 12 bases are a match to TRBD2. The sequence derives from a man aged 60 to 75 with COVID-19, enrolled during active disease. Sequencing was done on a sample of peripheral blood. The CDR3 bases are TGTGCCAGCAGCTCCATACTTCCTAGCGGGAGGGCTTTCGGGGAGCTGTTTTTT. Residues: CASSSILPSGRAFGELFF. The full variable domain, with the rest looked up from reference TRBV5-5 and TRBJ2-2, is DAGVTQSPTHLIKTRGQQVTLRCSPISGHKSVSWYQQVLGQGPQFIFQYYEKEERGRGNFPDRFSARQFPNYSSELNVNALLLGDSALYLCASSSILPSGRAFGELFFGEGSRLTVL.